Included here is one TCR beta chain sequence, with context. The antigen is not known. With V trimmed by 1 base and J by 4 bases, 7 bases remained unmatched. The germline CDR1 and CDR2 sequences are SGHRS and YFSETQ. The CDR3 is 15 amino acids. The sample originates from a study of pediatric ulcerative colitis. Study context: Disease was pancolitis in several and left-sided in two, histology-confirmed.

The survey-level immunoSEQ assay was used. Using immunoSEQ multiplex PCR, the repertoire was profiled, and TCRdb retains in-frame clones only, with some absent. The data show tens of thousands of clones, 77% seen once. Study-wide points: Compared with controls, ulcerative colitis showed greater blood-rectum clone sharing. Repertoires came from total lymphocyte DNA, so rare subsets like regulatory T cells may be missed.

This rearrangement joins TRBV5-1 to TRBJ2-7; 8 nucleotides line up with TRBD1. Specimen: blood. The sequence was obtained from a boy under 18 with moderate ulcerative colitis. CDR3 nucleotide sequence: TGCGCCAGCAGCTTGTCTGGACAGGGATTATACGAGCAGTACTTC. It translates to CASSLSGQGLYEQYF.